These T cell receptor beta chains were read from a single sample in a study of cytomegalovirus exposure and HLA in healthy donors. Clones were read by immunoSEQ multiplex PCR, and TCRdb kept only the in-frame ones, dropping some. The data show 130,000 to 150,000 clones, roughly two thirds seen once. Sequencing was done on a sample of PBMCs. The receptors shown here come from a human donor in good health. Both conserved end residues are part of each CDR3. A D gene is named only where the DNA matches it firmly. Size is omitted from some rows. Given values are once, few, many or a class for expanded clones.

size: -; D: -; J: TRBJ2-5; V: TRBV9; DNA: TGTGCCAGCAGCCCAGGACTGATTCAGACCCAGTACTTC; CDR3: CASSPGLIQTQYF
size: -; D: TRBD1; J: TRBJ2-7; V: TRBV18; DNA: TGTGCCAGCTCACTCGATAGGGGGCGGAACGAGCAGTACTTC; CDR3: CASSLDRGRNEQYF
size: -; D: -; J: TRBJ2-6; V: TRBV9; DNA: TGTGCCAGCAGCACCAACCGACAGTCTGGGGCCAACGTCCTGACTTTC; CDR3: CASSTNRQSGANVLTF
size: -; D: TRBD2; J: TRBJ2-2; V: TRBV7-2; DNA: TGTGCCAGCACCTCCGGGAGGGCCTGGGCCGGGGAGCTGTTTTTT; CDR3: CASTSGRAWAGELFF
size: many; D: -; J: TRBJ2-6; V: TRBV6-4; DNA: TGTGCCAGCAGTGACCTCTCTGGGGCCAACGTCCTGACTTTC; CDR3: CASSDLSGANVLTF
size: -; D: TRBD1; J: TRBJ1-4; V: TRBV28; DNA: TGTGCCAGCAGTTCCCCGGGACAGGGGGGTGAAAAACTGTTTTTT; CDR3: CASSSPGQGGEKLFF
size: -; D: -; J: TRBJ2-7; V: TRBV28; DNA: TGTGCCAGCAGTTTTTTCGGGGATGTCTACGAGCAGTACTTC; CDR3: CASSFFGDVYEQYF
size: -; D: -; J: TRBJ2-7; V: TRBV4-2; DNA: TGTGCCAGCAGCCAAGGGCACAGTTCCTACGAGCAGTACTTC; CDR3: CASSQGHSSYEQYF
size: -; D: -; J: TRBJ2-1; V: TRBV11-3; DNA: TGTGCCAGCAGCTTAGAAGTGCAGAGGGAGCAGTTCTTC; CDR3: CASSLEVQREQFF
size: -; D: TRBD1; J: TRBJ1-5; V: TRBV28; DNA: TGTGCCAGCAGTCCAGGGGGGGACAGGGGAGCCCAGCCCCAGCATTTT; CDR3: CASSPGGDRGAQPQHF
size: -; D: -; J: TRBJ1-2; V: TRBV9; DNA: TGTGCCAGCAGCGTAGGGGGAGGGCAGGGTCGAGGCTACACCTTC; CDR3: CASSVGGGQGRGYTF
size: -; D: -; J: TRBJ1-2; V: TRBV4-1; DNA: TGCGCCAGCAGCCTACAGCTATCTAACTATGGCTACACCTTC; CDR3: CASSLQLSNYGYTF
size: -; D: TRBD1; J: TRBJ2-7; V: TRBV5-1; DNA: TGCGCCAGCTCCTCAAGATCACAGGGGAAAACCTACGAGCAGTACTTC; CDR3: CASSSRSQGKTYEQYF
size: -; D: -; J: TRBJ1-2; V: TRBV6-5; DNA: TGTGTCAGCATTTTCACTACAGGCTATGGCTACACCTTC; CDR3: CVSIFTTGYGYTF
size: -; D: TRBD2; J: TRBJ2-5; V: TRBV7-6; DNA: TGTGCCAGCAGCCTAGGGACTAGCGGAACTCAAGAGACCCAGTACTTC; CDR3: CASSLGTSGTQETQYF
size: -; D: TRBD2; J: TRBJ2-3; V: TRBV2; DNA: TGTGCCAGCAGTGAACTCCTAGCGGCGGATACGCAGTATTTT; CDR3: CASSELLAADTQYF
size: -; D: -; J: TRBJ1-2; V: TRBV28; DNA: TGTGCCAGCAGTTTAAGACTGTTTAACTATGGCTACACCTTC; CDR3: CASSLRLFNYGYTF
size: -; D: TRBD1; J: TRBJ2-4; V: TRBV27; DNA: TGTGCCAGCGGGAAGGCCGGGACAGGGGTAGCCAAAAACATTCAGTACTTC; CDR3: CASGKAGTGVAKNIQYF
size: -; D: TRBD1; J: TRBJ1-5; V: TRBV28; DNA: TGTGCCAGCGGTGCGACAGGGGAGGGCAATCAGCCCCAGCATTTT; CDR3: CASGATGEGNQPQHF
size: -; D: -; J: TRBJ2-4; V: TRBV5-1; DNA: TGCGCCAGCAGCTTGGCCCCTAGTATCCAAAACATTCAGTACTTC; CDR3: CASSLAPSIQNIQYF
size: -; D: TRBD2; J: TRBJ2-2; V: TRBV7-2; DNA: TGTGCCAGCAGCTTACATAGCGGGAGAATCGGGGAGCTGTTTTTT; CDR3: CASSLHSGRIGELFF
size: -; D: -; J: TRBJ2-2; V: TRBV11-3; DNA: TGTGCCAGCAGCTATGACAGGCTAAACACCGGGGAGCTGTTTTTT; CDR3: CASSYDRLNTGELFF
size: -; D: -; J: TRBJ1-3; V: TRBV9; DNA: TGTGCCAGCAGCGTAGAGGCAGGAATTTCTGGAAACACCATATATTTT; CDR3: CASSVEAGISGNTIYF
size: -; D: TRBD1; J: TRBJ2-7; V: TRBV28; DNA: TGTGCCAGCAGTTTATTGGGACAGGGGTACTACTTC; CDR3: CASSLLGQGYYF
size: -; D: -; J: TRBJ1-2; V: TRBV15; DNA: TGTGCCACCAGCAGAGACGGGCAGGGGACCAATGGCTACACCTTC; CDR3: CATSRDGQGTNGYTF
size: -; D: -; J: TRBJ2-1; V: TRBV7-9; DNA: TGTGCCAGCAGCTTAGCCCAAGAGCAGTTCTTC; CDR3: CASSLAQEQFF
size: -; D: TRBD1; J: TRBJ1-2; V: TRBV6-6; DNA: TGTGCCAGCAGACGGGGACAGGGAGGGTATGGCTACACCTTC; CDR3: CASRRGQGGYGYTF
size: -; D: TRBD2; J: TRBJ2-7; V: TRBV10-3; DNA: TGTGCCATCAGTGAGGGGACTAGCTACGAGCAGTACTTC; CDR3: CAISEGTSYEQYF
size: -; D: -; J: TRBJ1-2; V: TRBV18; DNA: TGTGCCAGCTCAACGACAGGTGGTGGCTATGGCTACACCTTC; CDR3: CASSTTGGGYGYTF
size: -; D: -; J: TRBJ1-1; V: TRBV6-6; DNA: TGTGCCAGCAGTGGGCTCTTTCACGGTCGGGGGGAAGCTTTCTTT; CDR3: CASSGLFHGRGEAFF
size: -; D: -; J: TRBJ1-1; V: TRBV19; DNA: TGTGCCAGTACAGGGTCCTTTGCCGCTTTCTTT; CDR3: CASTGSFAAFF